This TCR beta chain was sequenced for a study of T cells in Graves' hyperthyroidism and ophthalmopathy. Study-level points and caveats: In simple terms, a model built on 13 V-J features told ophthalmopathy apart from stable hyperthyroidism.

In regard to this clonotype: The antigen is undetermined.

Germline V gene data show CDR1 as MGHDK and CDR2 as SYGVNS. V lost 6 bases, J lost 1 base, and 9 bases stayed unmatched. The CDR3 consists of 18 residues. Amplification of TCR beta CDR3 regions was performed using RNA transcripts as template. HTBI primers were the set used in a first-round RT-PCR of the TCR CDR3. TCRdb analysed the multiplex PCR reads with MiXCR anew, one entry per CDR3 protein. The repertoire includes hundreds of thousands of distinct CDR3 sequences, 38% of them detected once, and 8% to 9% sits in the top ten. Graves' hyperthyroidism is called stable when ophthalmopathy does not progress within 18 months. Those with hyperthyroidism were 18 to 65 years old, newly diagnosed, and ill for under 2 months. Diagnoses were established using clinical symptoms, serum thyroxine and TRAb, thyroid ultrasound and orbital computed tomography.

The sequenced material came from blood. This clonotype was sampled from a man aged 18 to 30 with Graves' hyperthyroidism. The chain employs TRBV25-1 and TRBJ2-2; 12 nucleotides line up with TRBD2. The CDR3 DNA reads as TGTGCCAGCAGCTTAGATTCGGGACTAGCGGGGAACACCGGGGAGCTGTTTTTT. It translates to CASSLDSGLAGNTGELFF.